Detailed here is one TCR beta chain. Per germline, CDR1 LGHDT and CDR2 YNNKEL (reference sequence). This CDR3 has 14 residues. V lost 4 bases and J lost 2; bases outside the gene matches: 1. Assay: immunoSEQ multiplex PCR; the TCRdb copy retains only in-frame clones and omits some. The table shows 200,000 to 250,000 clones, with 80% to 90% occurring only once. This sample was included in a study of blood T cell repertoires in COVID-19. Participants had their cohort set by participant-reported clinical history. The V gene is TRBV3-1 (or the pseudogene TRBV3-2), the J gene TRBJ1-1; 10 bases match TRBD1. Sequencing was carried out using PBMCs or T cells enriched from blood (not recorded which). This clonotype originated in a woman aged 45-59 years with acute COVID-19. The CDR3 bases are TGTGCCAGCAGCCGACAGGGGGCTAACACTGAAGCTTTCTTT. As protein: CASSRQGANTEAFF.